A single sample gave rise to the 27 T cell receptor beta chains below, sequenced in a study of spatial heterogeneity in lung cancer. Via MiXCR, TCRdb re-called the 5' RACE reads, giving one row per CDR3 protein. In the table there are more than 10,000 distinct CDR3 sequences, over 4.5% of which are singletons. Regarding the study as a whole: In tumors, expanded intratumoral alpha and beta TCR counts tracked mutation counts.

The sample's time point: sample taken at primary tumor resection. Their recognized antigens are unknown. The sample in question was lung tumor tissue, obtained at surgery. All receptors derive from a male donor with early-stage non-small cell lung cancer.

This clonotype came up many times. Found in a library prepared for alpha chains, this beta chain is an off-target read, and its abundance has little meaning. The CDR3 spells CASSYNVGGEAFF. The CDR3 DNA reads as TGTGCCAGCAGTTACAATGTGGGGGGGGAAGCTTTCTTT. This chain connects TRBV6-5 to TRBJ1-1; tentative D call: TRBD1 (5 bases). Looked up from germline, CDR1 is MNHEY and CDR2 is SVGAGI. V lost 2 bases to trimming and J lost 8 bases, with 12 bases between them. The CDR3 totals 13 residues.

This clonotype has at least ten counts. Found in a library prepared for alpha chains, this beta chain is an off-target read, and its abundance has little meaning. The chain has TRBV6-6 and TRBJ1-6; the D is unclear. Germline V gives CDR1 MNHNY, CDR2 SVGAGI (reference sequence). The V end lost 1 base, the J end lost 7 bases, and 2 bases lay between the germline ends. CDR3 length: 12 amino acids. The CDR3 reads CASSYLNSPLHF. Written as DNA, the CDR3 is TGTGCCAGCAGTTACTTGAATTCACCCCTCCACTTT.

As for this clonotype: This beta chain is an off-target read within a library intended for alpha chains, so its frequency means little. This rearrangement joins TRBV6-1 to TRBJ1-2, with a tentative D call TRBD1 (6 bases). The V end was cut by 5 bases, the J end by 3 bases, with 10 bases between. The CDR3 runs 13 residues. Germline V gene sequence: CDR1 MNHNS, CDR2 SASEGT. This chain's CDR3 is CASSRTDYYGYTF. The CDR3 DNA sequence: TGTGCCAGCAGTCGGACAGATTACTATGGCTACACCTTC.

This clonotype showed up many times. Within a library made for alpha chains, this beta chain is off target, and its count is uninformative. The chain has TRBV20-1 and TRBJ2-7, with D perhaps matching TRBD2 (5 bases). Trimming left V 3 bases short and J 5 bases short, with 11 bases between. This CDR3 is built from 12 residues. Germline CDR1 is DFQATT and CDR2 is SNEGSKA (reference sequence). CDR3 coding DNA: TGCAGTGCTAGGGCTAGCTACCACGAGCAGTACTTC. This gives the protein CSARASYHEQYF.

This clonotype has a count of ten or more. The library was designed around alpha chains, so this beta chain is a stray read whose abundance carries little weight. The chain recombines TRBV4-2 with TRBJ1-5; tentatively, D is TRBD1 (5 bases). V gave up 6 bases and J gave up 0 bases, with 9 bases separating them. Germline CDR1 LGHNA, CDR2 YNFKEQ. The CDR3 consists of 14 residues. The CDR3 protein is CASSGGYSNQPQHF. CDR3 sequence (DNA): TGTGCCAGCAGTGGGGGATATAGCAATCAGCCCCAGCATTTT.

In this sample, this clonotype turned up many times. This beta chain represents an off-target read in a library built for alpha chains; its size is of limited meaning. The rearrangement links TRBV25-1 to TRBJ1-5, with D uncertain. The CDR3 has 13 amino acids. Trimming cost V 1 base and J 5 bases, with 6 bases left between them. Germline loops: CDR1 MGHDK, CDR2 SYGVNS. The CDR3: CASSEWGYQPQHF. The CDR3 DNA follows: TGTGCCAGCAGTGAATGGGGATATCAGCCCCAGCATTTT.

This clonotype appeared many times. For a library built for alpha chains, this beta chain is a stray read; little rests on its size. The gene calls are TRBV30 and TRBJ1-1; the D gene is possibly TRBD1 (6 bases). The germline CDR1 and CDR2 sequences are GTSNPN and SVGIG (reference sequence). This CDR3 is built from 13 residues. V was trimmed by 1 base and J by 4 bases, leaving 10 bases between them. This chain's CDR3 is CAWSEMTGTEAFF. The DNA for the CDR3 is TGTGCCTGGAGTGAGATGACAGGCACTGAAGCTTTCTTT. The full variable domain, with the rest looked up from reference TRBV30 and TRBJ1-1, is SQTIHQWPATLVQPVGSPLSLECTVEGTSNPNLYWYRQAAGRGLQLLFYSVGIGQISSEVPQNLSASRPQDRQFILSSKKLLLSDSGFYLCAWSEMTGTEAFFGQGTRLTVV.

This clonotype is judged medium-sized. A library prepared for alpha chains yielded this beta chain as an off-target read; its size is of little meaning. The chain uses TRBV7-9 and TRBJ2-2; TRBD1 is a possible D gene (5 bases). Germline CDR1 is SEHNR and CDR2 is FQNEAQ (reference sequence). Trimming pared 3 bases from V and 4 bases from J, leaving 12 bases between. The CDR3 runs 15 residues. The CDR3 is CASSFLQGGTGELFF. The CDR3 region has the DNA TGTGCCAGCAGCTTTCTGCAGGGCGGCACCGGGGAGCTGTTTTTT.

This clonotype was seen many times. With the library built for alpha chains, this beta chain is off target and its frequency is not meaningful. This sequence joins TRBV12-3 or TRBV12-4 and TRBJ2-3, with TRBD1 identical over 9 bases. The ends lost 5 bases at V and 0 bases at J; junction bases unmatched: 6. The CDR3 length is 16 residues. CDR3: CASSLGTGISTDTQYF. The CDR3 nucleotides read TGTGCCAGCAGTCTTGGGACAGGGATTAGCACAGATACGCAGTATTTT.

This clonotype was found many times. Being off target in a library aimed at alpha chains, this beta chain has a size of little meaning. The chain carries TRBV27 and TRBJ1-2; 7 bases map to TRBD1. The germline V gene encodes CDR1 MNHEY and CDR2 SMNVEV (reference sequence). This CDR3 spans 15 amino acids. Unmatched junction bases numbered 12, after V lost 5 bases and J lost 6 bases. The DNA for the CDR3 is TGTGCCAGCAGTCTCTCGCCCAGGGGGTGGAATGGCTACACCTTC. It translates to CASSLSPRGWNGYTF.

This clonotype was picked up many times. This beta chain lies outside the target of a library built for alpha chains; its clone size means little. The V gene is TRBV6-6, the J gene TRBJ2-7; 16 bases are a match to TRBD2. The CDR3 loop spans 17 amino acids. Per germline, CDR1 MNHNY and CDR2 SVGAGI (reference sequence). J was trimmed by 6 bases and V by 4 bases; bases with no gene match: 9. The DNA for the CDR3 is TGTGCCAGCAGTTTGGCGCCGGGACTAGCGGGGGGGCTCGAGCAGTACTTC. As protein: CASSLAPGLAGGLEQYF.

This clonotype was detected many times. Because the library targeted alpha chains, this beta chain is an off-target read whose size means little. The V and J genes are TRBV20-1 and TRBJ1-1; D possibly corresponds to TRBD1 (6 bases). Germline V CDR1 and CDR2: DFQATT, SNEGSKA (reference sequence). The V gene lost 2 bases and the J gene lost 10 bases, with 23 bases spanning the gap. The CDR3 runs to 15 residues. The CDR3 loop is CSARFPQTFGQPAFF. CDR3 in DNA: TGCAGTGCTAGATTCCCTCAAACGTTTGGACAGCCAGCTTTCTTT.

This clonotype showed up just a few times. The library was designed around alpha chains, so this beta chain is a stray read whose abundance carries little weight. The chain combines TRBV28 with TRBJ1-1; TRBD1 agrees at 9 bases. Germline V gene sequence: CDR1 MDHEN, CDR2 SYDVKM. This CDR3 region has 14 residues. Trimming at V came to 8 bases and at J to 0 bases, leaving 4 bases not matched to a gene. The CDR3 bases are TGTGCCAGCCCGGGGACAGGGATGAACACTGAAGCTTTCTTT. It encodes CASPGTGMNTEAFF.

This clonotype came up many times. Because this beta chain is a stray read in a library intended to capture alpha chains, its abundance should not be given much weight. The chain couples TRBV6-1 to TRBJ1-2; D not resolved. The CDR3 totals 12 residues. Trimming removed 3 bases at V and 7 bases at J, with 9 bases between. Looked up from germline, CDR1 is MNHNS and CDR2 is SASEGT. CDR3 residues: CASSDRVSGYTF. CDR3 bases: TGTGCCAGCAGTGATAGAGTATCTGGCTACACCTTC.

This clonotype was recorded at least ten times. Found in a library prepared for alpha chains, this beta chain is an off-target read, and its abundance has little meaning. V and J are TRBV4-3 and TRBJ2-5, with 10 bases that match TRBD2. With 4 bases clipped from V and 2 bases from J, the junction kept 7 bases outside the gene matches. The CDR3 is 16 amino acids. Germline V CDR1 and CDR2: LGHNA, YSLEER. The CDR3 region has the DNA TGCGCCAGCAGCCCTTTTAGCGGGGGGAAGCAAGAGACCCAGTACTTC. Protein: CASSPFSGGKQETQYF.

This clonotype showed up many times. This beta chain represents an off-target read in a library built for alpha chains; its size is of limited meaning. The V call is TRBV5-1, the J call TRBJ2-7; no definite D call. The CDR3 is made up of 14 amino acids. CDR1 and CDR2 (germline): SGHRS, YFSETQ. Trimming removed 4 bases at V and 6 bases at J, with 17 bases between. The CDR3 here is CASSKEEGLGEQYF. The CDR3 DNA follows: TGCGCCAGCAGCAAAGAGGAAGGGCTAGGCGAGCAGTACTTC.

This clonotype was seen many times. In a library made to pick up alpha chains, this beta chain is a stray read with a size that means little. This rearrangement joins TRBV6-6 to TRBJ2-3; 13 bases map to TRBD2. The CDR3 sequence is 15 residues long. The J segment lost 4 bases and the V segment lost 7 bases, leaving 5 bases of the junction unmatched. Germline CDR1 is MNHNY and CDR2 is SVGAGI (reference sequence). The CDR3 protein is CASTRTSGGADTQYF. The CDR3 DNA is TGTGCCAGCACCCGGACTAGCGGGGGAGCAGATACGCAGTATTTT.

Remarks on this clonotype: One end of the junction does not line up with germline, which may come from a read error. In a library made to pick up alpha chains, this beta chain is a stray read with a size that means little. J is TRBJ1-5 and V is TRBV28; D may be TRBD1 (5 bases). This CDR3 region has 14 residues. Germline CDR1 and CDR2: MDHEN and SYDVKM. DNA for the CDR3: TGTGCCAGCAGCTTTGCGGGGGAGAATCAGCCCCTGCATTTT. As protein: CASSFAGENQPLHF.

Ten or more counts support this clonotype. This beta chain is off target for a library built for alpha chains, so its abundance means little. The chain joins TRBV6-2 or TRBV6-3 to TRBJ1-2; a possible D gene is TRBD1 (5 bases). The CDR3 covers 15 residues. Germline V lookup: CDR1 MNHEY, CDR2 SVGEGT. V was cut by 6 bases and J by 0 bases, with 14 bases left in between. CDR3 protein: CASRPPGRTNYGYTF. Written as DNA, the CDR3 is TGTGCCAGCAGGCCCCCGGGACGGACTAACTATGGCTACACCTTC.

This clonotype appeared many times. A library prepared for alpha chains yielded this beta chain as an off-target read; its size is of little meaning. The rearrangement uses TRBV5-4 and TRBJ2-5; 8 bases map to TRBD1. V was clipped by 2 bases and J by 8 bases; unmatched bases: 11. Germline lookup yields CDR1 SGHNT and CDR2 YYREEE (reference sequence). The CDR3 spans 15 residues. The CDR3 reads CASSLQGVQGSTQYF. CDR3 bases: TGTGCCAGCAGCTTACAGGGGGTCCAGGGGAGCACCCAGTACTTC.

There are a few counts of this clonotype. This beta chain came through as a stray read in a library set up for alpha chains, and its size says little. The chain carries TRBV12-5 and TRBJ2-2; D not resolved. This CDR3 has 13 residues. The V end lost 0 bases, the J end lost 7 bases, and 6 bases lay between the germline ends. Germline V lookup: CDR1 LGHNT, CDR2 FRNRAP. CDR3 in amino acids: CASGLVRDGELFF. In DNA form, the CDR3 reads TGTGCTAGTGGTTTGGTACGAGACGGGGAGCTGTTTTTT.

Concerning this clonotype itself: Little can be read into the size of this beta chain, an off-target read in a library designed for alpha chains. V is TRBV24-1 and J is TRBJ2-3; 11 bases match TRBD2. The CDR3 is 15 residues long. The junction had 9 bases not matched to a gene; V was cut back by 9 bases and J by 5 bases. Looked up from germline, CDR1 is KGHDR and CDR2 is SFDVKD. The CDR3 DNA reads TGTGCCACCGCCGGGACTAGCGGTGAGAAAGATACGCAGTATTTT. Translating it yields CATAGTSGEKDTQYF.

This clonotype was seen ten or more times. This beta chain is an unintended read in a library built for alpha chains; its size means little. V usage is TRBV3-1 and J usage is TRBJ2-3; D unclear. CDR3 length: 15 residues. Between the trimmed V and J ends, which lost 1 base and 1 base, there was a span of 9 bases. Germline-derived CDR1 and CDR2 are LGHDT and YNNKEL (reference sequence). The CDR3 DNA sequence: TGTGCCAGCAGCCAAGCGCCACGGGGCACAGATACGCAGTATTTT. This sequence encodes CASSQAPRGTDTQYF.

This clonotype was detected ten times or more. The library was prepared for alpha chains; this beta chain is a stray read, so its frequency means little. CDR3 loop: CSAGTSGLSYEQYF. The CDR3 DNA reads TGCAGTGCGGGGACTAGCGGGCTTTCGTACGAGCAGTACTTC. The chain combines TRBV20-1 with TRBJ2-7; 12 positions match TRBD2. This CDR3 contains 14 residues. Trimming removed 6 bases from V and 4 bases from J; junction bases left unmatched: 7. CDR1 and CDR2 (germline): DFQATT, SNEGSKA (reference sequence).

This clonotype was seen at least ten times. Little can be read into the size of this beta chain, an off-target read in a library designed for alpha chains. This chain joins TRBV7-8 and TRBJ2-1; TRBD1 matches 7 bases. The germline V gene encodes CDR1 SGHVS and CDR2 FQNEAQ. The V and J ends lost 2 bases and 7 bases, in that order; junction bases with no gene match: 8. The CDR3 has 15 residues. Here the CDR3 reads CASSLRKRGQNEQFF. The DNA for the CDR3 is TGTGCCAGCAGCTTAAGGAAAAGGGGGCAGAATGAGCAGTTCTTC.

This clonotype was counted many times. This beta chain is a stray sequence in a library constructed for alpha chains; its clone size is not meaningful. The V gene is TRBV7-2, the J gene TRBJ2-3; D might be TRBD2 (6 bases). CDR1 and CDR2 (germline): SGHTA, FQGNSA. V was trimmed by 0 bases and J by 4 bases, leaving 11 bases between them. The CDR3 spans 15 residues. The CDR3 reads CASSLARTTADTQYF. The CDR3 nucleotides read TGTGCCAGCAGCTTAGCGCGGACTACAGCAGATACGCAGTATTTT.

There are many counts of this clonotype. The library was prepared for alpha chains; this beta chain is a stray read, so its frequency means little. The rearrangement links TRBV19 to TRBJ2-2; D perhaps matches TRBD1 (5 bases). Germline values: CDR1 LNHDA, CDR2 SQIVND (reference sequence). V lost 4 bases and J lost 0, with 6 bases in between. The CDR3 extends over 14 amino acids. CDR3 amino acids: CASSKGPNTGELFF. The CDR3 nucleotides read TGTGCCAGTAGTAAGGGGCCGAACACCGGGGAGCTGTTTTTT.